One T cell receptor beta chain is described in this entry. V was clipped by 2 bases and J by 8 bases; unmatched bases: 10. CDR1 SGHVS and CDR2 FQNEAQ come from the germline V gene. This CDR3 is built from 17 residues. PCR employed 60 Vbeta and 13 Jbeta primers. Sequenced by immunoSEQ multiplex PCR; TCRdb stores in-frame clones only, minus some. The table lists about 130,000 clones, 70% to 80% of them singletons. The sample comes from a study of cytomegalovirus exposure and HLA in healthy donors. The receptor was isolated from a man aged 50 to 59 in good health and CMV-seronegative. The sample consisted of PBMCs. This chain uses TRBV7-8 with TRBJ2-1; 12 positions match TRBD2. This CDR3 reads CASSLSSGLAGRYEQFF. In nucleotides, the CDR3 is TGTGCCAGCAGCTTAAGTTCCGGACTAGCGGGAAGGTATGAGCAGTTCTTC.